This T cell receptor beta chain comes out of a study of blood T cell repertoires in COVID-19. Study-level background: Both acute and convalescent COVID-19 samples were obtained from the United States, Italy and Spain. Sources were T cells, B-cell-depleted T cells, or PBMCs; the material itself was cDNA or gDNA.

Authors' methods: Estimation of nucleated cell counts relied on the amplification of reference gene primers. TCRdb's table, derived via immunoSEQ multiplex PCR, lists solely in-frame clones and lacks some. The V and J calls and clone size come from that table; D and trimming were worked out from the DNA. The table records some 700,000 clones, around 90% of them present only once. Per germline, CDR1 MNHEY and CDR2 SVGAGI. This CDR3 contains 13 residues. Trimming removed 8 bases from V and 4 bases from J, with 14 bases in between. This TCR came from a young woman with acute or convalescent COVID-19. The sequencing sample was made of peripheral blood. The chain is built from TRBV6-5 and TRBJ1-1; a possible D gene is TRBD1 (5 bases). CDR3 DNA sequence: TGTGCCAGCGCGCGGGGTGGGGGCACTGAAGCTTTCTTT. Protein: CASARGGGTEAFF.